These 10 T cell receptor beta chains share one sample of origin, sequenced in a study of CD8 T cells in Susac syndrome. An amount of RNA that ranged from roughly 0.45 to 1 ug was reverse transcribed with random hexamers. TCRdb processed the immunoSEQ multiplex PCR reads anew with MiXCR; each CDR3 protein has one entry. The sample includes fewer than 95,000 distinct CDR3 sequences, 90% to 97% of them seen just once. Sample: CD8+ T cells from PBMCs. The receptors here all came from a human donor with Susac syndrome.

This clonotype was seen a single time. The chain carries TRBV20-1 and TRBJ1-4, with a possible D match to TRBD1 (5 bases). The CDR3 is 13 residues long. V lost 5 bases and J 8 bases, leaving 15 bases between the germline ends. CDR1 and CDR2 from the germline V gene are DFQATT and SNEGSKA (reference sequence). CDR3 residues: CSAAGDGPEKLFF. The CDR3, as DNA: TGCAGTGCTGCGGGGGACGGCCCGGAAAAACTGTTTTTT.

V gene TRBV25-1 combines with J gene TRBJ2-7, with 12 bases matching TRBD2. The CDR3 covers 11 residues. The germline V gene has CDR1 MGHDK and CDR2 SYGVNS. CDR3 sequence reads: CVRTSGEEQYF. The CDR3 nucleotides read TGTGTCCGGACTAGCGGGGAGGAGCAGTACTTC.

In its sample, this clonotype was seen once. V usage is TRBV4-1 and J usage is TRBJ1-2; TRBD1 might be the D (6 bases). This CDR3 region has 13 residues. Trimming stripped 3 bases from V and 8 bases from J, with 13 bases between. Germline CDR1 reads MGHRA; CDR2 reads YSYEKL. CDR3 sequence reads: CASSHEGGWGYTF. DNA for the CDR3: TGCGCCAGCAGCCACGAAGGGGGGTGGGGCTACACCTTC.

In DNA form, the CDR3 reads TGCAGTGTCCCGGGTAGTCCCCAAGAGACCCAGTACTTC. Its protein product is CSVPGSPQETQYF. This chain links TRBV20-1 with TRBJ2-5; D not certain. The ends were cut back, 7 bases at V and 1 base at J, with 13 bases in the middle. Looked up from germline, CDR1 is DFQATT and CDR2 is SNEGSKA (reference sequence). This CDR3 has 13 amino acids.

The CDR3, as DNA: TGTGCCAGCAGCTTAGACGGGATGGGGGCCGTCCGCCCCTACAATGAGCAGTTCTTC. Residues: CASSLDGMGAVRPYNEQFF. This chain joins TRBV7-9 and TRBJ2-1, with D perhaps matching TRBD1 (6 bases). The V and J ends lost 1 base and 2 bases respectively, with 21 bases between them. The CDR3 covers 19 residues. Germline CDR1 SEHNR, CDR2 FQNEAQ (reference sequence).

The chain uses TRBV6-1 and TRBJ1-1, with 7 bases aligning to TRBD1. The CDR3 is 16 residues long. The J segment lost 0 bases and the V segment lost 5 bases, leaving 9 bases of the junction unmatched. From germline, CDR1 is MNHNS and CDR2 SASEGT. The CDR3 loop reads CASSPRTGFMNTEAFF. CDR3 DNA: TGTGCCAGCAGTCCTCGGACAGGATTCATGAACACTGAAGCTTTCTTT.

The rearrangement joins TRBV30 to TRBJ1-5; TRBD1 matches at 10 bases. Germline V gene data show CDR1 as GTSNPN and CDR2 as SVGIG (reference sequence). The CDR3 extends over 15 amino acids. J was trimmed by 7 bases and V by 2 bases; bases with no gene match: 8. CDR3 in amino acids: CAWSPRDRGRQPQHF. Written as DNA, the CDR3 is TGTGCCTGGAGTCCCCGGGACAGGGGAAGACAGCCCCAGCATTTT.

The chain couples TRBV11-3 to TRBJ1-1, with D unresolved. V lost 5 bases and J lost 4, with 8 bases in between. There are 12 residues in the CDR3. Germline values: CDR1 SGHNT, CDR2 YENEEA. Written as DNA, the CDR3 is TGTGCCAGCAGCGTAGGTGGCACTGAAGCTTTCTTT. Translated, it gives CASSVGGTEAFF.

This chain joins TRBV19 and TRBJ1-2, with a possible D match to TRBD1 (5 bases). This CDR3 spans 11 amino acids. Trimming stripped 5 bases from V and 4 bases from J, with 5 bases between. Germline V gene sequence: CDR1 LNHDA, CDR2 SQIVND (reference sequence). The DNA of the CDR3 is TGTGCCAGTAGTGACAGCTATGGCTACACCTTC. It translates to CASSDSYGYTF.

The CDR3 loop reads CASSQGWGALGEAFF. The CDR3 DNA sequence: TGCGCCAGCAGCCAAGGATGGGGGGCGCTTGGTGAAGCTTTCTTT. V usage is TRBV4-1 and J usage is TRBJ1-1, with TRBD1 as a possible D gene (6 bases). CDR3 size: 15 residues. V was cut by 1 base and J by 7 bases, with 16 bases left in between. CDR1 and CDR2 (germline): MGHRA, YSYEKL.